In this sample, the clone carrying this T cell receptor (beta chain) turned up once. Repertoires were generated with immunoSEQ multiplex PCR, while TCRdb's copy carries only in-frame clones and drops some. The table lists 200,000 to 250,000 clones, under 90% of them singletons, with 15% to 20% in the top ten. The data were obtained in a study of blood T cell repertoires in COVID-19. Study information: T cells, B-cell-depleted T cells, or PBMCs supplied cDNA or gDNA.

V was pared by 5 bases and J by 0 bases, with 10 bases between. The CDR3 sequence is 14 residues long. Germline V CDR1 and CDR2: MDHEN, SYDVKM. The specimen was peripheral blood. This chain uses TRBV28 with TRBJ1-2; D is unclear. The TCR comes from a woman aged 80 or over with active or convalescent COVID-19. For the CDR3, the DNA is TGTGCCAGCAGTGTCCTTGGCTCTAACTATGGCTACACCTTC. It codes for CASSVLGSNYGYTF.